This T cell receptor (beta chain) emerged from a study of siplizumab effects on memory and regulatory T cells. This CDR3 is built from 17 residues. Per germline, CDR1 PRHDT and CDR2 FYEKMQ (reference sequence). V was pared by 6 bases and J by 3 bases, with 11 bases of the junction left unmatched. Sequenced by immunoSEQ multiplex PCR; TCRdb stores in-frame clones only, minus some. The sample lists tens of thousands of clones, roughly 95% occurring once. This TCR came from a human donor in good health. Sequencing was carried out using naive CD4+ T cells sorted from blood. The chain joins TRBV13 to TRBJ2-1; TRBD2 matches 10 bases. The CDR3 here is CASRTSGGANIYNEQFF. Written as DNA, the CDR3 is TGTGCCAGCAGAACGAGCGGGGGGGCGAATATCTACAATGAGCAGTTCTTC.